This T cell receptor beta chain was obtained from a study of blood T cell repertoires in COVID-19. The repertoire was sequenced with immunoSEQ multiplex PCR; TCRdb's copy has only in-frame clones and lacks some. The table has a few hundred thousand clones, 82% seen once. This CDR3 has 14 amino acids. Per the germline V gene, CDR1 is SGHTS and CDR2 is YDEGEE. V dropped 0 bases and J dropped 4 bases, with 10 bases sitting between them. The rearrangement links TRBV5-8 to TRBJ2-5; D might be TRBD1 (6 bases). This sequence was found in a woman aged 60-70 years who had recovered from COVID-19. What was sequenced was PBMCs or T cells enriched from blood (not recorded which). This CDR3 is CASSLAGRGETQYF. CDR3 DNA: TGTGCCAGCAGCTTGGCCGGCAGGGGAGAGACCCAGTACTTC.